This entry concerns a single T cell receptor (beta chain). Its antigen has not been determined. No base-level quality is on record; no much larger clone is a single base apart. Trimming takes 1 base off V and 4 bases off J; junction bases not matched to a gene: 5. Reading the germline V gene (reference sequence) gives CDR1 LGHDT and CDR2 YNNKEL. The CDR3 covers 16 residues, taking in both the cysteine and the phenylalanine. Only the CDR3 DNA is retained, 48 bases long and in frame from the first base. The data belong to a study of blood T cell repertoires in COVID-19 (dated by TCRdb to the early 2020s). General notes on the study: The collaborator samples originated in the United States, Italy and Spain and spanned the acute and convalescent phases of COVID-19. The material from the prospective study consisted of cDNA or gDNA derived from T cells, B-cell-depleted T cells, or PBMCs. Subjects who had been exposed to COVID-19, were actively infected with it, or had recovered from it provided the deeply sampled blood TCRbeta repertoires that made up the dataset. The repertoires were released in a freely available public database meant as a resource for research on the immune response to SARS-CoV-2. The samples were drawn from two sources: the first 160 participants of the ongoing ImmuneRACE study, and 1,254 subjects contributed by 6 global collaborators. A de-identified subject ID, COVID-19 status, age in years and sex were almost always included in the sample metadata. Where available, HLA class I and class II types were taken from metadata supplied by the sample provider and were not determined by assay-based typing. Overall results and qualifications from the work: The quantity of clinical and demographic metadata differed by source and by participant and was supplied without curation.

Another Seattle source contributed samples from volunteer blood donors who had recovered from COVID-19. Each collaborating institution followed its own protocols to collect whole blood in K2EDTA tubes. For TCRbeta analysis, collaborators shipped samples as frozen whole blood, isolated PBMCs, or DNA extracted from either of those sample types. TCRbeta CDR3 regions were amplified from genomic DNA by means of the immunoSEQ Assay, a bias-controlled multiplex PCR. Per the original workflow: Nucleated cell counts per sample were estimated from amplification of reference gene primers within the assay. To quantify the absolute abundance of each unique TCRbeta CDR3 rearrangement, sequence reads were collapsed and filtered. For each sample, productive Simpson clonality was calculated as the square root of Simpson's diversity index across productive rearrangements. TCRdb re-hosts the immuneACCESS table, in-frame sequences only. Its copies lack some clones; in the studies checked, an unresolved V gene accounts for under half of them, and the cause for the rest is not known. That table gives V, J and clone size, and the DNA gave D and trimming. Within this sample are around 200,000 clones, with roughly 89% of them counted one time only. Approximately 6.2% of the sample is taken by the ten largest.

The sequence derives from a man aged 55 to 70 who had recovered from COVID-19. The rearrangement combines TRBV3-1 (or the pseudogene TRBV3-2) with TRBJ2-3, and 10 bases in between align with TRBD2. The sequenced sample consisted of peripheral blood. The sequenced DNA is TGTGCCAGCAGCCAAGGGAGCGGGGGGGGCGCAGATACGCAGTATTTT. Translated, this gives CASSQGSGGGADTQYF.